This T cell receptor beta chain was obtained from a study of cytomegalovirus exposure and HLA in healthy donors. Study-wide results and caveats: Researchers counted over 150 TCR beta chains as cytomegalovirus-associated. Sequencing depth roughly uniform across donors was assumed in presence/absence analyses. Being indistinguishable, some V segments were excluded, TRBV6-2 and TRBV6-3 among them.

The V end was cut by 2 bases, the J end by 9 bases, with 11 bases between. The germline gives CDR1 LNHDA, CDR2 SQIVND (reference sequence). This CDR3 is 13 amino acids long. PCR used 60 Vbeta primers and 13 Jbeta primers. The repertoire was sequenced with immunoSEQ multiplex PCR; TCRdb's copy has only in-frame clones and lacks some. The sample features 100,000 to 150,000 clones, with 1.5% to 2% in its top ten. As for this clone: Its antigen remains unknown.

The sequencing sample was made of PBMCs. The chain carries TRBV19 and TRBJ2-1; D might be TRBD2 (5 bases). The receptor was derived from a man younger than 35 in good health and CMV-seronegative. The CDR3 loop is CASSITTGGEQFF. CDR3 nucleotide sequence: TGTGCCAGTAGTATAACCACCGGAGGTGAGCAGTTCTTC.